The 21 T cell receptor beta chains listed next were all sequenced from one sample in a study of T cell responses to AZD1222 COVID-19 vaccine. Profiled with immunoSEQ multiplex PCR; TCRdb holds only in-frame clones, not every one. The profile covers approximately 120,000 clones, with more than 85% appearing a single time and roughly 10% taken by the ten largest. Material: peripheral blood, obtained on day 0 of MenACWY control vaccination. The receptors derive from an adult in good health.

The J gene is TRBJ2-1, the V gene TRBV7-3; possible D gene TRBD1, 6 bases. V shed 5 bases and J shed 4 bases, with 12 bases lying between them. Germline CDR1 reads SGHTA; CDR2 reads FQGTGA. CDR3 length: 14 residues. Written as DNA, the CDR3 is TGTGCCAGCAGCCCATATGGACAGTACAATGAGCAGTTCTTC. Amino acids: CASSPYGQYNEQFF.

This chain links TRBV19 with TRBJ2-1, with 8 bases that match TRBD2. The V and J ends lost 5 bases and 5 bases, in that order; junction bases with no gene match: 8. Germline CDR1 is LNHDA and CDR2 is SQIVND (reference sequence). The CDR3 is made up of 15 amino acids. CDR3 sequence: CASSLAVAGNNEQFF. Written as DNA, the CDR3 is TGTGCCAGTAGTCTAGCGGTAGCGGGAAACAATGAGCAGTTCTTC.

The genes are TRBV12-3 or TRBV12-4 and TRBJ1-1; D is ambiguous. The V and J ends lost 3 bases and 9 bases respectively, with 14 bases between them. The CDR3 is 13 amino acids. CDR3 coding DNA: TGTGCCAGCAGTTTTGAGGCCCGGGAGAAAGCTTTCTTT. This translates into CASSFEAREKAFF.

The chain links TRBV2 to TRBJ2-1, with D uncertain. The CDR3 runs to 13 residues. Germline-derived CDR1 and CDR2 are SNHLY and FYNNEI. Trimming left V 9 bases short and J 0 bases short, with 9 bases between. The CDR3 is CARAESSYNEQFF. The CDR3 DNA is TGTGCCAGAGCAGAAAGCTCCTACAATGAGCAGTTCTTC.

The chain links TRBV10-2 to TRBJ2-1; 11 nucleotides align to TRBD2. The junction had 7 bases not matched to a gene; V was cut back by 4 bases and J by 2 bases. The CDR3 has 17 amino acids. Germline lookup yields CDR1 WSHSY and CDR2 SAAADI. CDR3 protein: CASSGRTSGFTYNEQFF. CDR3 nucleotide sequence: TGCGCCAGCAGTGGTCGGACTAGCGGGTTTACCTACAATGAGCAGTTCTTC.

The chain couples TRBV5-1 to TRBJ2-7; D tentatively fits TRBD1 or TRBD2 (5 bases each). There are 14 residues in the CDR3. Trimming pared 4 bases from V and 2 bases from J, leaving 13 bases between. The germline gives CDR1 SGHRS, CDR2 YFSETQ. In DNA form, the CDR3 reads TGCGCCAGCAGCCCCTCAGGGACCACCTACGAGCAGTACTTC. This gives the protein CASSPSGTTYEQYF.

Here the CDR3 reads CASSLPGELFF. CDR3 DNA: TGTGCCAGCAGCTTACCCGGGGAGCTGTTTTTT. This rearrangement joins TRBV7-2 to TRBJ2-2; D is ambiguous. The germline CDR1 and CDR2 sequences are SGHTA and FQGNSA. The CDR3 contains 11 residues. Trimming removed 2 bases from V and 6 bases from J, with 1 base in between.

This chain links TRBV5-4 with TRBJ2-3; either TRBD1 or TRBD2 may supply D (6 bases each). V was trimmed by 0 bases and J by 4 bases, leaving 12 bases between them. This CDR3 contains 15 residues. Germline V gene sequence: CDR1 SGHNT, CDR2 YYREEE (reference sequence). CDR3 sequence reads: CASSLAGAVADTQYF. The CDR3 coding sequence is TGTGCCAGCAGCTTGGCGGGGGCGGTGGCAGATACGCAGTATTTT.

This sequence joins TRBV7-9 and TRBJ2-2, with D tentatively TRBD2 (5 bases). V dropped 6 bases and J dropped 1 base, with 12 bases sitting between them. The CDR3 extends over 15 amino acids. Germline values: CDR1 SEHNR, CDR2 FQNEAQ (reference sequence). CDR3 amino acids: CASRSDSRNTGELFF. DNA of the CDR3: TGTGCCAGCAGATCGGACTCGAGGAACACCGGGGAGCTGTTTTTT. Full variable domain (rest looked up from reference TRBV7-9 and TRBJ2-2): DTGVSQNPRHKITKRGQNVTFRCDPISEHNRLYWYRQTLGQGPEFLTYFQNEAQLEKSRLLSDRFSAERPKGSFSTLEIQRTEQGDSAMYLCASRSDSRNTGELFFGEGSRLTVL.

The chain uses TRBV29-1 and TRBJ2-5, with 7 bases matching TRBD2. Germline V gene sequence: CDR1 SQVTM, CDR2 ANQGSEA. Trimming at V came to 2 bases and at J to 5 bases, leaving 5 bases not matched to a gene. The CDR3 totals 13 residues. CDR3 loop: CSVEPRTRETQYF. The CDR3 DNA reads TGCAGCGTTGAACCCCGGACTAGGGAGACCCAGTACTTC.

The rearrangement joins TRBV9 to TRBJ2-1, with TRBD2 as a possible D gene (6 bases). This CDR3 has 15 amino acids. The V gene lost 0 bases and the J gene lost 3 bases, with 10 bases spanning the gap. In germline, CDR1 is SGDLS, CDR2 YYNGEE. The CDR3 loop reads CASSVVGGVYNEQFF. DNA of the CDR3: TGTGCCAGCAGCGTAGTCGGGGGAGTCTACAATGAGCAGTTCTTC. Full variable domain (remainder filled in from reference TRBV9 and TRBJ2-1): DSGVTQTPKHLITATGQRVTLRCSPRSGDLSVYWYQQSLDQGLQFLIQYYNGEERAKGNILERFSAQQFPDLHSELNLSSLELGDSALYFCASSVVGGVYNEQFFGPGTRLTVL.

The chain carries TRBV28 and TRBJ1-4, with D tentatively TRBD1 (5 bases). This CDR3 spans 13 amino acids. The V end was cut by 10 bases, the J end by 3 bases, with 12 bases between. Germline V gene data show CDR1 as MDHEN and CDR2 as SYDVKM. The CDR3 DNA reads as TGTGCCACCCAGGGTAGTCCTAATGAAAAACTGTTTTTT. Translating it yields CATQGSPNEKLFF.

The chain's CDR3 is CASSLAGTGTDTQYF. The DNA for the CDR3 is TGTGCCAGCAGCTTAGCTGGGACAGGGACAGATACGCAGTATTTT. The chain employs TRBV7-2 and TRBJ2-3; 9 bases match TRBD1. Germline-derived CDR1 and CDR2 are SGHTA and FQGNSA. This CDR3 has 15 residues. The junction had 1 base not matched to a gene; V was cut back by 0 bases and J by 3 bases.

The chain links TRBV9 to TRBJ2-3; TRBD2 matches 9 bases. The CDR3 is 16 residues long. CDR1 and CDR2 (germline): SGDLS, YYNGEE. J gave up 7 bases and V 0 bases, and 9 bases lay outside the gene matches. The CDR3, as DNA: TGTGCCAGCAGCGTAGGTACTAGCGGGCGCCTAAATACGCAGTATTTT. Translating it yields CASSVGTSGRLNTQYF. The entire variable domain, with the rest obtained from reference TRBV9 and TRBJ2-3, is as follows: DSGVTQTPKHLITATGQRVTLRCSPRSGDLSVYWYQQSLDQGLQFLIQYYNGEERAKGNILERFSAQQFPDLHSELNLSSLELGDSALYFCASSVGTSGRLNTQYFGPGTRLTVL.

The chain uses TRBV13 and TRBJ2-7; a possible D gene is TRBD1 (8 bases). The CDR3 is 16 amino acids. Germline loops: CDR1 PRHDT, CDR2 FYEKMQ (reference sequence). The germline V and J ends were trimmed by 5 bases and 0 bases, with 17 bases remaining between them. The CDR3 sequence: CASSPGGGSNSYEQYF. The DNA of the CDR3 is TGTGCCAGCAGCCCAGGGGGCGGGAGCAACTCCTACGAGCAGTACTTC.

J is TRBJ2-3 and V is TRBV7-9; D is uncertain. The germline V gene has CDR1 SEHNR and CDR2 FQNEAQ (reference sequence). The CDR3 sequence is 14 residues long. Trimming took 1 base from V and 6 from J, leaving 11 bases between them. The CDR3 DNA is TGTGCCAGCAGCTTAGTAGTCATGGGGGATACGCAGTATTTT. It specifies CASSLVVMGDTQYF.

The chain carries TRBV6-4 and TRBJ2-1; 7 positions agree with TRBD2. Germline V gene data show CDR1 as MRHNA and CDR2 as SNTAGT. CDR3 length equals 16 residues. The V segment lost 0 bases and the J segment 6 bases; nucleotides outside the gene matches: 8. CDR3 bases: TGTGCCAGCAGTGACTCTCGGCGGGAGAGTGTCAATGAGCAGTTCTTC. Residues: CASSDSRRESVNEQFF.

The V and J genes are TRBV7-3 and TRBJ1-5; 7 bases are shared with TRBD1. Germline trimming cut 5 bases from V and 0 bases from J; bases unmatched to any gene: 13. This CDR3 has 18 residues. Per germline, CDR1 SGHTA and CDR2 FQGTGA. Here the CDR3 DNA reads TGTGCCAGCAGCCCCATGACAGGGACCCACTATAGCAATCAGCCCCAGCATTTT. Its translation is CASSPMTGTHYSNQPQHF.

The V gene is TRBV21-1, the J gene TRBJ2-7; the tabulated D call, TRBD2, remains unverified against the DNA. TRBV21-1 is a known pseudogene. The CDR3 runs 13 residues. CDR3 bases: TGTGCCAGCAGCAAAACCTCCGGGAGTGAGCAGTACTTC. This sequence encodes CASSKTSGSEQYF.

This sequence joins TRBV5-8 and TRBJ1-5; 7 bases are shared with TRBD1. Germline CDR1 reads SGHTS; CDR2 reads YDEGEE. The CDR3 consists of 15 residues. Losses at the gene ends were 3 bases for V and 5 bases for J; bases not matched to a gene: 8. The CDR3, as DNA: TGTGCCAGCAGCTCGGGACAGACGGTAGATCAGCCCCAGCATTTT. Protein product: CASSSGQTVDQPQHF.

The chain recombines TRBV6-5 with TRBJ1-4, with 8 positions matching TRBD1. CDR1 and CDR2 from the germline V gene are MNHEY and SVGAGI. The J segment lost 8 bases and the V segment lost 6 bases, leaving 11 bases of the junction unmatched. This CDR3 region has 15 residues. The CDR3 DNA is TGTGCCAGCAGCGACTTCGGACAGGGCGAGGAAAAACTGTTTTTT. It is translated as CASSDFGQGEEKLFF.